The source of this TCR beta chain is a study of identifying expanded T cells in peripheral blood. Overall study results and limits: Clone count variance between two-week samples rose with total template count. Over about two and four weeks, about 15 and 19 clones changed, versus 1.2 between replicates.

Collection occurred without any documented infections or immune events in donors. As regards this clone: The antigen remains undetermined.

V gave up 0 bases and J gave up 4 bases, with 8 bases separating them. This CDR3 is built from 14 residues. Germline V gene sequence: CDR1 SGDLS, CDR2 YYNGEE. Clones were sequenced by immunoSEQ multiplex PCR, and TCRdb holds only the in-frame ones, with some missing. The sample records 100,000 or so clones, around 88% being singletons. The receptor comes from a person aged 18-70 years in good health. This sequence joins TRBV9 and TRBJ1-5; unclear D gene. Material for sequencing was blood. CDR3 sequence reads: CASSVGTANQPQHF. In DNA, the CDR3 is TGTGCCAGCAGCGTAGGGACGGCAAATCAGCCCCAGCATTTT.